This T cell receptor (beta chain) was profiled in a study of CD8+ T cells in alopecia areata. Germline CDR1 and CDR2: SGHTA and FQGNSA. This CDR3 has 17 amino acids. V was pared by 5 bases and J by 4 bases, with 15 bases of the junction left unmatched. RNA extraction and reverse transcription yielded cDNA as sequencing template. Sequenced by immunoSEQ multiplex PCR; TCRdb stores in-frame clones only, minus some. The data hold 200,000 or so clones, with roughly two fifths observed a single time. This clone was seen a handful of times. Treatment defined: oral pan-JAK inhibitor, 5-10 mg twice daily. The chain couples TRBV7-2 to TRBJ2-7, with 9 nucleotides matching TRBD2. This material consisted of CD4+ T cells sorted from blood, taken at approximately week 36, from a patient treated with tofacitinib. The clonotype originates from a human donor with alopecia areata. The CDR3 loop is CASSDSSSGRRSYEQYF. The CDR3 DNA sequence: TGTGCCAGCAGCGACAGCAGTAGCGGGAGAAGGTCGTACGAGCAGTACTTC.